A single sample is the source of the 26 T cell receptor beta chains below, sequenced in a study of long-term antiretroviral therapy in people with HIV. A v3.0 immunoSEQ assay was performed at survey level. Assay used: immunoSEQ multiplex PCR; TCRdb lists only in-frame clones, some missing. Of 20,000 to 30,000 clones listed, approximately 80% are singletons. Sequenced here: unsorted PBMCs, sampled 3 years after starting antiretroviral therapy. Source of these receptors: a man between 50 and 59 years old with HIV.

This chain connects TRBV18 to TRBJ1-3, with D unresolved. CDR1 is KGHSH, CDR2 LQKENI, per germline. Trimming pared 1 base from V and 0 bases from J, leaving 19 bases between. The CDR3 runs 19 residues. CDR3 region: CASSPRILQDVGSGNTIYF. The DNA for the CDR3 is TGTGCCAGCTCACCACGTATTTTGCAGGACGTCGGCTCTGGAAACACCATATATTTT.

The CDR3 is CASSPSFGNEQFF. CDR3 DNA: TGTGCCAGCAGCCCATCTTTCGGGAATGAGCAGTTCTTC. The chain uses TRBV11-2 and TRBJ2-1; unclear D gene. Germline lookup yields CDR1 SGHAT and CDR2 FQNNGV. V gave up 5 bases and J gave up 7 bases, with 12 bases separating them. This CDR3 is 13 amino acids long.

This chain joins TRBV27 and TRBJ2-5; 7 bases line up with TRBD1. The CDR3 loop spans 14 amino acids. Germline CDR1 MNHEY, CDR2 SMNVEV (reference sequence). V shed 3 bases, J shed 2 bases, and the junction held 3 bases outside the gene matches. CDR3 sequence: CASSLGQWQETQYF. DNA for the CDR3: TGTGCCAGCAGTTTGGGACAGTGGCAAGAGACCCAGTACTTC.

The chain links TRBV13 to TRBJ2-1; possibly TRBD2 for D (6 bases). CDR1 and CDR2 from the germline V gene are PRHDT and FYEKMQ (reference sequence). The CDR3 sequence is 16 residues long. V was trimmed by 3 bases and J by 0 bases, leaving 12 bases between them. DNA of the CDR3: TGTGCCAGCAGCTTTGCGGAGGAGGGCTCCTACAATGAGCAGTTCTTC. This codes for CASSFAEEGSYNEQFF.

This chain's CDR3 is CASSPLAGGPHEQFF. Here the CDR3 DNA reads TGTGCCAGCAGCCCCCTAGCGGGAGGGCCTCATGAGCAGTTCTTC. V and J are TRBV7-2 and TRBJ2-1; TRBD2 matches at 12 bases. V was clipped by 5 bases and J by 8 bases; unmatched bases: 7. The CDR3 has 15 residues. Germline CDR1 SGHTA, CDR2 FQGNSA.

The chain combines TRBV14 with TRBJ2-7; D is perhaps TRBD2 (7 bases). The length of the CDR3 is 16 residues. The germline CDR1 and CDR2 sequences are SGHDN and FVKESK. Trimming removed 1 base at V and 8 bases at J, with 21 bases between. The CDR3 loop reads CASSQGGGGGEGQQYF. Written as DNA, the CDR3 is TGTGCCAGCAGCCAAGGGGGCGGCGGGGGCGAGGGCCAGCAGTACTTC.

The rearrangement uses TRBV4-1 and TRBJ2-1; 7 bases agree with TRBD1. From germline, CDR1 is MGHRA and CDR2 YSYEKL. This CDR3 region has 13 residues. V lost 5 bases and J lost 10; bases outside the gene matches: 8. CDR3 region: CASSGQASWEQFF. The CDR3 DNA follows: TGCGCCAGCAGCGGACAGGCCTCTTGGGAGCAGTTCTTC.

V gene TRBV11-2 combines with J gene TRBJ2-2; 10 bases match TRBD1. J lost 4 bases, V lost 3 bases, and 5 bases had no gene match. The CDR3 covers 16 residues. In germline, CDR1 is SGHAT, CDR2 FQNNGV. As DNA, the CDR3 is TGTGCCAGCAGCTTTGGGGGACAGGGGCGCACCGGGGAGCTGTTTTTT. Protein: CASSFGGQGRTGELFF.

This clone was recorded a few times. The chain has TRBV28 and TRBJ2-2; D possibly corresponds to TRBD1 (6 bases). V was pared by 1 base and J by 4 bases, with 7 bases between. Germline V gene lookup returns CDR1 MDHEN and CDR2 SYDVKM. This CDR3 contains 14 residues. The CDR3 reads CASSLLQGTGELFF. In DNA, the CDR3 is TGTGCCAGCAGTTTATTACAGGGCACCGGGGAGCTGTTTTTT.

V is TRBV30 and J is TRBJ1-2; D is unresolved. This CDR3 region has 13 residues. The germline CDR1 and CDR2 sequences are GTSNPN and SVGIG (reference sequence). Trimming removed 0 bases from V and 4 bases from J, with 9 bases in between. This CDR3 is CAWSVGAGYGYTF. Here the CDR3 DNA reads TGTGCCTGGAGTGTAGGAGCAGGCTATGGCTACACCTTC.

The CDR3 DNA follows: TGCGCCAGCAGCCAAGAGGCTAGCGGTTCTTCCTACGAGCAGTACTTC. It codes for CASSQEASGSSYEQYF. The J gene is TRBJ2-7, the V gene TRBV4-3; 7 nucleotides match TRBD2. V gave up 0 bases and J gave up 1 base; unmatched junction bases: 6. In germline, CDR1 is LGHNA, CDR2 YSLEER. This CDR3 contains 16 residues.

This sequence joins TRBV2 and TRBJ1-1, with 8 bases lining up with TRBD1. The germline V gene encodes CDR1 SNHLY and CDR2 FYNNEI. Trimming removed 5 bases from V and 4 bases from J; junction bases left unmatched: 6. The CDR3 is 14 amino acids. CDR3 coding DNA: TGTGCCAGCAGTAAACAGGGGGAAGGCACTGAAGCTTTCTTT. Protein sequence: CASSKQGEGTEAFF. The entire variable domain, with the rest obtained from reference TRBV2 and TRBJ1-1, is as follows: EPEVTQTPSHQVTQMGQEVILRCVPISNHLYFYWYRQILGQKVEFLVSFYNNEISEKSEIFDDQFSVERPDGSNFTLKIRSTKLEDSAMYFCASSKQGEGTEAFFGQGTRLTVV.

The chain uses TRBV28 and TRBJ2-2; 8 bases are a match to TRBD1. The CDR3 is 15 amino acids. The germline CDR1 and CDR2 sequences are MDHEN and SYDVKM. Trimming at V came to 3 bases and at J to 8 bases, leaving 8 bases not matched to a gene. As DNA, the CDR3 is TGTGCCAGCAGTTTTCTCAGGGGGCCGGGAGGGGAGCTGTTTTTT. It codes for CASSFLRGPGGELFF.

The gene calls are TRBV19 and TRBJ1-1; D is undetermined. This CDR3 comprises 13 residues. CDR1 and CDR2 (germline): LNHDA, SQIVND (reference sequence). Trimming took 6 bases from V and 4 from J, leaving 12 bases between them. The chain's CDR3 is CASRTVLSTEAFF. In DNA form, the CDR3 reads TGTGCCAGTAGGACGGTATTGAGCACTGAAGCTTTCTTT.

The CDR3 sequence: CASSQGTDTQYF. The CDR3 DNA reads TGTGCCAGCAGCCAAGGCACAGATACGCAGTATTTT. The chain couples TRBV7-9 to TRBJ2-3; no definite D call. CDR3 size: 12 residues. CDR1 and CDR2 from the germline V gene are SEHNR and FQNEAQ (reference sequence). V lost 5 bases, J lost 1 base, and 4 bases lay in between.

The chain uses TRBV19 and TRBJ1-2, with unresolved D. The CDR3 sequence is 13 residues long. V lost 5 bases and J 5 bases, leaving 12 bases between the germline ends. Germline-derived CDR1 and CDR2 are LNHDA and SQIVND (reference sequence). DNA of the CDR3: TGTGCCAGTAGTGTCGATACGGAATATGGCTACACCTTC. Amino acid sequence: CASSVDTEYGYTF.

This chain connects TRBV5-6 to TRBJ2-7; 11 positions agree with TRBD2. Germline assignment: CDR1 SGHDT and CDR2 YYEEEE. The CDR3 length is 17 residues. V lost 4 bases to trimming and J lost 3 bases; unmatched junction nucleotides: 12. CDR3 amino acids: CASSDGTGLAGFYEQYF. The CDR3 DNA reads TGTGCCAGCAGCGACGGGACTGGACTAGCGGGCTTCTACGAGCAGTACTTC.

The rearrangement links TRBV25-1 to TRBJ2-7; possible D gene TRBD2, 5 bases. CDR1 is MGHDK, CDR2 SYGVNS, per germline. The CDR3 runs 11 residues. CDR3 sequence: CGSDITYEQYF. Here the CDR3 DNA reads TGTGGTAGCGATATTACCTACGAGCAGTACTTC.

V gene TRBV5-1 combines with J gene TRBJ2-5; 7 bases are shared with TRBD2. The trim removed 1 base at V and 0 bases at J, leaving 6 bases unmatched. The CDR3 is made up of 16 amino acids. Germline-derived CDR1 and CDR2 are SGHRS and YFSETQ. CDR3 bases: TGCGCCAGCAGCTTGAAGTTAGCGGGTTACCAAGAGACCCAGTACTTC. Translating gives CASSLKLAGYQETQYF. The variable domain in full, completed from reference TRBV5-1 and TRBJ2-5, reads KAGVTQTPRYLIKTRGQQVTLSCSPISGHRSVSWYQQTPGQGLQFLFEYFSETQRNKGNFPGRFSGRQFSNSRSEMNVSTLELGDSALYLCASSLKLAGYQETQYFGPGTRLLVL.

The chain employs TRBV6-6 and TRBJ2-1; the D call may be TRBD1 or TRBD2 (6 bases each). The CDR3 covers 15 residues. Germline V gene sequence: CDR1 MNHNY, CDR2 SVGAGI (reference sequence). Trimming left V 5 bases short and J 7 bases short, with 18 bases between. The CDR3 DNA reads as TGTGCCAGCAGTCTTACCCCGGGGGCTGGGAATGAGCAGTTCTTC. Translated, it gives CASSLTPGAGNEQFF.

This rearrangement joins TRBV21-1 to TRBJ1-4; TRBD1 is the table's D call, not checked against the DNA. TRBV21-1 is listed as a pseudogene. The CDR3 extends over 14 amino acids. CDR3 amino acids: CASRRGTGNEKLFF. The CDR3 DNA reads TGTGCCAGCAGACGGGGGACAGGGAATGAAAAACTGTTTTTT.

The chain uses TRBV7-9 and TRBJ2-3; D not certain. Germline values: CDR1 SEHNR, CDR2 FQNEAQ (reference sequence). CDR3 size: 15 residues. V lost 5 bases and J 2 bases, leaving 14 bases between the germline ends. The CDR3 DNA follows: TGTGCCAGCAGCGACCGGGCCAGAAACACAGATACGCAGTATTTT. It is translated as CASSDRARNTDTQYF.

The V call is TRBV10-3, the J call TRBJ2-5; possible D gene TRBD2, 6 bases. Germline V CDR1 and CDR2: ENHRY, SYGVKD. The CDR3 is 15 amino acids. Trimming shortened V by 3 bases and J by 2 bases, and 13 bases separated the two germline ends. The CDR3 region has the DNA TGTGCCATCAGTGATTTGGGACTTTCTCAAGAGACCCAGTACTTC. Amino acid sequence: CAISDLGLSQETQYF.

The sample holds one count of this clone. DNA of the CDR3: TGTGCCTGGAGTATGTGGGTCTCCTACGAGCAGTACTTC. Amino acid sequence: CAWSMWVSYEQYF. The rearrangement links TRBV30 to TRBJ2-7; D not certain. The ends were cut back, 2 bases at V and 0 bases at J, with 8 bases in the middle. The CDR3 consists of 13 residues. Germline CDR1 reads GTSNPN; CDR2 reads SVGIG (reference sequence).

V and J are TRBV7-9 and TRBJ2-7; the D gene could be TRBD1 or TRBD2 (5 bases each). This CDR3 region has 17 residues. The germline V and J ends were trimmed by 5 bases and 3 bases, with 23 bases remaining between them. CDR1 and CDR2 (germline): SEHNR, FQNEAQ (reference sequence). The DNA for the CDR3 is TGTGCCAGCAGCGGGGCGTTTGGACTCCATAACTTCTACGAGCAGTACTTC. Protein product: CASSGAFGLHNFYEQYF.

The chain uses TRBV15 and TRBJ1-5; D call uncertain. Germline V gene sequence: CDR1 LNHNV, CDR2 YYDKDF (reference sequence). The CDR3 sequence is 15 residues long. V lost 1 base and J lost 3, with 10 bases in between. CDR3 region: CATSRAPMVNQPQHF. The CDR3 DNA is TGTGCCACCAGCAGAGCCCCAATGGTCAATCAGCCCCAGCATTTT.